This T cell receptor (beta chain) was retrieved from a study of blood T cells in healthy people across ages. Alongside a J-beta primer mix, a sample-barcoded 5' primer served in a second PCR lasting about 7 to 11 cycles. TCRdb fed the 5' RACE reads into MiXCR, producing one record per CDR3 protein. The data contain 540,000 or so distinct CDR3 sequences, 27% of them singletons. In its sample, this clonotype was seen a few times. A junction boundary mismatches the germline segment, possibly from a read error. This receptor was taken from a woman in her sixties or seventies in good health. The sequenced sample consisted of blood.

The CDR3 region is CASSPRAGGTDAQYF. DNA of the CDR3: TGTGCCAGCAGCCCCCGGGCGGGGGGAACAGATGCGCAGTATTTT. V and J are TRBV12-3 or TRBV12-4 and TRBJ2-3, with 8 bases matching TRBD2. The CDR3 totals 15 residues.